The rows below give T cell receptor beta chains drawn from one sample of a study of neurological immune-mediated disorders. TCRdb passed the 5' RACE reads through MiXCR, listing each CDR3 protein once. The sample shows 65,000 to 80,000 distinct CDR3 sequences, 17% of them seen only once. Sequencing was done on a sample of PBMCs. These receptor sequences come from a woman between 35 and 50 years old in good health. CDR3s leave out the opening cysteine and the closing phenylalanine or tryptophan.

v_gene	j_gene	CDR3aa
TRBV6-5	TRBJ1-6	ASRAEIFSSYNSPLH
TRBV12-3/TRBV12-4	TRBJ2-2	ASRHRTGRRELF
TRBV6-2/TRBV6-3	TRBJ2-7	ASSYPDRGSFYEQY
TRBV14	TRBJ1-1	ASSQEGVGSSTEAF
TRBV7-2	TRBJ1-6	ASSRPQRSYNSPLH
TRBV21-1	TRBJ1-2	ASSKGGQGSYGYT
TRBV5-1	TRBJ1-1	ASSSKSEEEAF
TRBV29-1	TRBJ1-1	SAGRQNTEAF
TRBV7-8	TRBJ1-5	ASSLEPNREGRNQPQH
TRBV6-5	TRBJ1-2	AGDSANYGYT
TRBV4-3	TRBJ1-2	ASSQAGQGVPYGYT
TRBV14	TRBJ2-7	ASSQAQGYEQY
TRBV12-3/TRBV12-4	TRBJ1-5	ASSFRVNQPQH
TRBV5-4	TRBJ2-1	ASSPGLAGGINEQF
TRBV4-3	TRBJ1-2	ASSQGQGANYGYT
TRBV3-1	TRBJ2-7	ASSSRTGGLSYEQY
TRBV29-1	TRBJ2-1	SAAGGPRSYNEQF
TRBV5-1	TRBJ1-2	ASSGGLPANYGYT
TRBV3-1	TRBJ2-2	ASSQVIGELF
TRBV7-2	TRBJ2-2	ASSREPTSSGGELF
TRBV10-3	TRBJ2-3	AIGLAGDTDTQY
TRBV6-5	TRBJ1-2	ASSPTVLKGYT
TRBV7-2	TRBJ2-2	ASSSTAGANTGELF
TRBV6-5	TRBJ1-1	ASSSHPGTGSTEAF
TRBV10-3	TRBJ1-2	AVRQGAAYGYT
TRBV7-2	TRBJ1-5	ASSWTGETQH